This T cell receptor beta chain comes out of a study of T cell repertoires in cytomegalovirus infection. Study information: CMV epitopes used comprised recently identified HLA-C-restricted ones and well-studied HLA-B-restricted ones. The public TCR beta signatures pointed to both CMV infection and matching HLA type.

Germline V lookup: CDR1 SGHVS, CDR2 FQNEAQ. V was pared by 3 bases and J by 4 bases, with 18 bases between. This CDR3 is 16 amino acids long. Whole-study results and caveats: Ex vivo, HLA-C-restricted CMV-specific TCR beta clonotypes prevailed over the rest of the response. Summed public TCR beta family frequency identified CMV carriers bearing the relevant HLA.

As concerns this clonotype: Its antigen is undetermined.

TCRdb fed the reads into MiXCR, producing one record per CDR3 protein. The sample includes about 770,000 distinct CDR3 sequences, about 27% of them seen just once. The starting material was cultured CD8+ T cells from PBMCs, obtained from culture after CMV antigen stimulation. The origin of this receptor is a human donor in good health (CMV status not recorded). Some clones in this sample may be carry-over from other donors' samples. V usage is TRBV7-8 and J usage is TRBJ1-2; weak D call: TRBD1 (5 bases). The chain's CDR3 is CASSFEAGTRIYGYTF. DNA of the CDR3: TGTGCCAGCAGCTTTGAGGCAGGGACTAGGATCTATGGCTACACCTTC.